A single sample is the source of the 28 T cell receptor beta chains below, sequenced in a study of T cells in localized non-small cell lung cancer. The repertoire was sequenced with immunoSEQ multiplex PCR; TCRdb's copy has only in-frame clones and lacks some. The repertoire holds over 10,000 clones, with 28% as singletons. The starting material was lung tumor tissue, obtained before any cancer treatment. The origin of the receptors is a female donor aged 60 or older with stage I lung adenocarcinoma.

The chain is built from TRBV19 and TRBJ1-2, with 8 bases that match TRBD1. The V gene end was trimmed by 4 bases and the J gene end by 6 bases; junction bases not matched to a gene: 10. Germline assignment: CDR1 LNHDA and CDR2 SQIVND (reference sequence). The CDR3 contains 15 residues. The CDR3 DNA is TGTGCCAGTAGTACCCTCCGGACAGGGAGGGATGGCTACACCTTC. Translated, it gives CASSTLRTGRDGYTF.

This clone was seen a handful of times. DNA for the CDR3: TGTGCCAGCACCGACTGGGGATATCGTGGCTACACCTTC. Translating gives CASTDWGYRGYTF. This rearrangement joins TRBV6-8 to TRBJ1-2; D gene ambiguous. The V end lost 7 bases, the J end lost 7 bases, and 16 bases lay between the germline ends. The CDR3 loop spans 13 amino acids. Germline lookup yields CDR1 MNHGY and CDR2 SAAAGT.

This clone occurred many times. The genes are TRBV6-8 and TRBJ1-2, with 8 nucleotides matching TRBD1. The CDR3 contains 12 residues. Trimming removed 5 bases from V and 6 bases from J; junction bases left unmatched: 2. The V gene's germline CDR1 is MNHGY and CDR2 SAAAGT. The CDR3 sequence is CASSPTGDGYTF. In DNA form, the CDR3 reads TGTGCCAGCAGTCCGACAGGGGATGGCTACACCTTC.

In its sample, this clone was seen a few times. The genes are TRBV9 and TRBJ2-1; D may be TRBD2 (6 bases). The CDR3 is 15 residues long. Germline CDR1 is SGDLS and CDR2 is YYNGEE. V lost 0 bases to trimming and J lost 5 bases, with 12 bases between them. The DNA of the CDR3 is TGTGCCAGCAGCGTAGCGGGGGAGCCAGACAATGAGCAGTTCTTC. Translation: CASSVAGEPDNEQFF.

At least ten counts were recorded for this clone. The J gene is TRBJ1-6, the V gene TRBV6-8, with 10 positions matching TRBD1. Per germline, CDR1 MNHGY and CDR2 SAAAGT. The V gene end was trimmed by 5 bases and the J gene end by 8 bases; junction bases not matched to a gene: 6. This CDR3 comprises 15 residues. The CDR3 here is CASSPRTGGDSPLHF. The CDR3 DNA sequence: TGTGCCAGCAGTCCTCGGACAGGGGGAGATTCACCCCTCCACTTT.

V is TRBV6-8 and J is TRBJ2-5, with 10 bases identical to TRBD1. J lost 5 bases, V lost 7 bases, and 13 bases had no gene match. Looked up from germline, CDR1 is MNHGY and CDR2 is SAAAGT. The length of the CDR3 is 16 residues. In nucleotides, the CDR3 is TGTGCCAGCAATCGACTGACAGGGGGCTTTAGGGAGACCCAGTACTTC. Amino acids: CASNRLTGGFRETQYF.

Ten or more counts support this clone. The chain couples TRBV23-1 to TRBJ1-1, with D possibly being TRBD1 (6 bases). TRBV23-1 is sorted into the ORF group, with uncertain function. The CDR3 totals 15 residues. V was trimmed by 6 bases and J by 6 bases, leaving 20 bases between them. The CDR3 sequence: CASSPRGLPGAEAFF. The DNA of the CDR3 is TGCGCCAGCAGCCCGAGGGGACTCCCAGGGGCTGAAGCTTTCTTT.

This clone came up a few times. The chain's CDR3 is CASSHGQGLSNQPQHF. DNA of the CDR3: TGTGCCAGCAGCCACGGGCAGGGGCTTAGCAATCAGCCCCAGCATTTT. The chain recombines TRBV6-7 with TRBJ1-5, with a weak D call TRBD1 (6 bases). TRBV6-7 counts as an open reading frame of uncertain function. V gave up 6 bases and J gave up 0 bases, with 15 bases separating them. The CDR3 spans 16 residues.

This rearrangement joins TRBV11-3 to TRBJ2-1, with D perhaps matching TRBD1 or TRBD2 (6 bases each). Germline-derived CDR1 and CDR2 are SGHNT and YENEEA. V lost 3 bases, J lost 12 bases, and 21 bases lay in between. The length of the CDR3 is 15 residues. As DNA, the CDR3 is TGTGCCAGCAGCTTTACAGGGACGGGCCTGGGGGGGCAGTTCTTC. Protein: CASSFTGTGLGGQFF.

This clone is labeled medium-sized. The gene calls are TRBV11-3 and TRBJ2-1, with D possibly matching TRBD1 (6 bases). This CDR3 has 14 residues. The germline CDR1 and CDR2 sequences are SGHNT and YENEEA. The V end lost 3 bases, the J end lost 7 bases, and 13 bases lay between the germline ends. CDR3 in amino acids: CASSLSDRLNEQFF. The DNA for the CDR3 is TGTGCCAGCAGCTTGTCGGACAGACTAAATGAGCAGTTCTTC.

The chain has TRBV6-8 and TRBJ2-1; TRBD1 matches 10 bases. The J segment lost 5 bases and the V segment lost 10 bases, leaving 14 bases of the junction unmatched. The CDR3 covers 16 residues. Germline assignment: CDR1 MNHGY and CDR2 SAAAGT. CDR3 sequence reads: CAIRYSGTGEDNEQFF. For the CDR3, the DNA is TGTGCCATCAGATACTCCGGGACAGGGGAGGACAATGAGCAGTTCTTC.

The V gene is TRBV11-3, the J gene TRBJ2-1; TRBD2 matches 7 bases. Germline V gene data show CDR1 as SGHNT and CDR2 as YENEEA. V gave up 8 bases and J gave up 1 base; unmatched junction bases: 8. CDR3 length: 15 residues. CDR3 in amino acids: CASGLGGRSYNEQFF. CDR3 sequence (DNA): TGTGCCAGCGGTCTGGGGGGGAGATCCTACAATGAGCAGTTCTTC.

The rearrangement uses TRBV9 and TRBJ1-4; D not resolved. Trimming removed 2 bases from V and 4 bases from J, with 18 bases in between. The CDR3 sequence is 17 residues long. CDR1 and CDR2 (germline): SGDLS, YYNGEE. The CDR3 reads CASSVAGSRDYNEKLFF. As DNA, the CDR3 is TGTGCCAGCAGCGTGGCCGGGTCCCGAGATTATAATGAAAAACTGTTTTTT.

This clone was detected a few times. The V call is TRBV6-8, the J call TRBJ2-1, with D hard to call. The CDR3 is made up of 14 amino acids. Germline CDR1 is MNHGY and CDR2 is SAAAGT. V lost 6 bases and J 9 bases, leaving 18 bases between the germline ends. For the CDR3, the DNA is TGTGCCAGCAGCCCGTCTCCTTCTTGGGGTGAGCAGTTCTTC. It specifies CASSPSPSWGEQFF.

The chain is built from TRBV6-8 and TRBJ1-2, with D uncertain. Germline V CDR1 and CDR2: MNHGY, SAAAGT. V dropped 0 bases and J dropped 8 bases, with 10 bases sitting between them. The CDR3 is 13 amino acids. The CDR3 coding sequence is TGTGCCAGCAGTTACTCGACCTCCGGGGGCTACACCTTC. Translated: CASSYSTSGGYTF.

At least ten counts were recorded for this clone. This rearrangement joins TRBV11-3 to TRBJ2-1, with D possibly TRBD1 on 6 matching bases. Germline-derived CDR1 and CDR2 are SGHNT and YENEEA. The CDR3 sequence is 15 residues long. The V end lost 3 bases, the J end lost 9 bases, and 18 bases lay between the germline ends. CDR3 loop: CASSLKQGYAREQFF. In DNA form, the CDR3 reads TGTGCCAGCAGCTTGAAGCAGGGGTATGCTCGTGAGCAGTTCTTC.

V and J are TRBV19 and TRBJ2-1; unclear D gene. Germline CDR1 and CDR2: LNHDA and SQIVND (reference sequence). The CDR3 spans 13 residues. Trimming removed 3 bases from V and 1 base from J, with 4 bases in between. CDR3 in amino acids: CASSIQSYNEQFF. The CDR3 coding sequence is TGTGCCAGTAGTATCCAATCCTACAATGAGCAGTTCTTC.

This clone is labeled as medium-sized. The CDR3 loop reads CASSHIRVNGYTF. DNA for the CDR3: TGTGCCAGCAGCCATATAAGGGTAAATGGCTACACCTTC. The rearrangement links TRBV14 to TRBJ1-2; D gene unclear. Trimming took off 3 bases at V and 6 bases at J, with 11 bases between the two ends. The germline CDR1 and CDR2 sequences are SGHDN and FVKESK. CDR3 length: 13 amino acids.

This clone was found many times. The CDR3 bases are TGTGCCAGCAGCTCGTCCCAGTTTGGCTATGGCTACACCTTC. Its protein is CASSSSQFGYGYTF. This chain joins TRBV11-3 and TRBJ1-2; no clear D. The CDR3 runs to 14 residues. From germline, CDR1 is SGHNT and CDR2 YENEEA. Trimming stripped 4 bases from V and 4 bases from J, with 13 bases between.

This chain joins TRBV6-8 and TRBJ2-7, with 8 bases fitting TRBD2. The CDR3 runs to 16 residues. V shed 5 bases, J shed 1 base, and the junction held 10 bases outside the gene matches. Germline CDR1 and CDR2: MNHGY and SAAAGT. The CDR3 reads CASSDLGGARSYEQYF. The CDR3 coding sequence is TGTGCCAGCAGTGATCTCGGGGGGGCGAGGTCCTACGAGCAGTACTTC.

This chain links TRBV11-3 with TRBJ1-3; 7 bases match TRBD1. V trimming: 4 bases; J trimming: 2 bases; junction bases outside the gene matches: 5. This CDR3 has 15 amino acids. The germline V gene has CDR1 SGHNT and CDR2 YENEEA. In DNA form, the CDR3 reads TGTGCCAGCAGCTCAGGGGGGGTTGCTGGAAACACCATATATTTT. Its protein product is CASSSGGVAGNTIYF.

The rearrangement joins TRBV11-3 to TRBJ2-2; TRBD2 matches at 14 bases. Germline V gives CDR1 SGHNT, CDR2 YENEEA. J lost 5 bases, V lost 1 base, and 6 bases had no gene match. This CDR3 has 18 residues. The CDR3 DNA follows: TGTGCCAGCAGCTTAGGGACTAGCGGGGGGCGAGGAACCGGGGAGCTGTTTTTT. It encodes CASSLGTSGGRGTGELFF.

The chain uses TRBV19 and TRBJ1-1; 10 nucleotides match TRBD1. This CDR3 comprises 16 residues. CDR1 and CDR2 (germline): LNHDA, SQIVND (reference sequence). With 3 bases clipped from V and 8 bases from J, the junction kept 12 bases outside the gene matches. The CDR3 region is CASSILGDRGSKEAFF. The CDR3 DNA is TGTGCCAGTAGTATCCTTGGGGACAGGGGTTCCAAAGAAGCTTTCTTT.

This clone is medium-sized by share. The gene calls are TRBV6-8 and TRBJ1-6; 9 nucleotides align to TRBD1. V shed 6 bases, J shed 7 bases, and the junction held 4 bases outside the gene matches. This CDR3 is built from 14 residues. Germline V gene sequence: CDR1 MNHGY, CDR2 SAAAGT. The CDR3 DNA is TGTGCCAGCAGCAGGACAGGGGTCAATTCACCCCTCCACTTT. Protein: CASSRTGVNSPLHF.

CDR3: CASLTGVAGNTIYF. As DNA, the CDR3 is TGTGCCAGTCTTACAGGGGTAGCTGGAAACACCATATATTTT. This chain connects TRBV19 to TRBJ1-3; 7 bases line up with TRBD1. The ends lost 8 bases at V and 2 bases at J; junction bases unmatched: 6. From germline, CDR1 is LNHDA and CDR2 SQIVND (reference sequence). This CDR3 region has 14 residues.

The chain employs TRBV19 and TRBJ1-3; tentatively, D is TRBD1 (6 bases). Per germline, CDR1 LNHDA and CDR2 SQIVND (reference sequence). CDR3 length: 16 residues. V lost 2 bases, J lost 0 bases, and 11 bases lay in between. DNA of the CDR3: TGTGCCAGTAGTATAAAAGGGGGGAGCTCTGGAAACACCATATATTTT. It translates to CASSIKGGSSGNTIYF.

The J gene is TRBJ1-2, the V gene TRBV29-1, with D perhaps TRBD1 (5 bases). Germline CDR1 reads SQVTM; CDR2 reads ANQGSEA. Trimming shortened V by 4 bases and J by 4 bases, and 16 bases separated the two germline ends. The CDR3 consists of 14 residues. The CDR3: CSVADLDKGYGYTF. The CDR3 bases are TGCAGCGTTGCAGACCTGGACAAGGGCTATGGCTACACCTTC. Supplemented by reference TRBV29-1 and TRBJ1-2, the full variable domain reads SAVISQKPSRDICQRGTSLTIQCQVDSQVTMMFWYRQQPGQSLTLIATANQGSEATYESGFVIDKFPISRPNLTFSTLTVSNMSPEDSSIYLCSVADLDKGYGYTFGSGTRLTVV.

This clone was counted a few times. The chain has TRBV30 and TRBJ1-2; D may be TRBD1 (5 bases). Germline CDR1 reads GTSNPN; CDR2 reads SVGIG (reference sequence). With 3 bases removed from V and 0 bases from J, the gap between germline ends came to 8 bases. This CDR3 region has 13 residues. CDR3: CAWRGLSNYGYTF. The CDR3 DNA reads TGTGCCTGGAGGGGGCTTTCTAACTATGGCTACACCTTC. The full variable domain, completed using reference TRBV30 and TRBJ1-2, is SQTIHQWPATLVQPVGSPLSLECTVEGTSNPNLYWYRQAAGRGLQLLFYSVGIGQISSEVPQNLSASRPQDRQFILSSKKLLLSDSGFYLCAWRGLSNYGYTFGSGTRLTVV.